The next 15 T cell receptor beta chains were all read from a single sample in a study of shared clonotypes between healthy human individuals. Assay: immunoSEQ multiplex PCR; the TCRdb copy retains only in-frame clones and omits some. The table shows some 2,000,000 clones, with 90% to 95% occurring only once. Sequencing used naive CD4+ T cells sorted from blood. Subset reported: CD45RA+ positively selected. Receptors originate from a man between 18 and 35 years old in good health.

For this clone: This specimen includes other DNA sequences encoding the same CDR3. V and J are TRBV6-5 and TRBJ2-3, with TRBD1 identical over 8 bases. The V and J ends lost 2 bases and 0 bases, in that order; junction bases with no gene match: 1. CDR1 and CDR2 from the germline V gene are MNHEY and SVGAGI. The CDR3 runs to 15 residues. The CDR3 nucleotides read TGTGCCAGCAGTTACCAGGGGGCTAGCACAGATACGCAGTATTTT. This gives the protein CASSYQGASTDTQYF.

In this sample, this clone turned up once. This chain links TRBV5-4 with TRBJ2-2, with 7 bases lining up with TRBD1. From germline, CDR1 is SGHNT and CDR2 YYREEE (reference sequence). The ends lost 0 bases at V and 7 bases at J; junction bases unmatched: 9. This CDR3 region has 16 residues. CDR3 sequence: CASSLGTGSTIGELFF. CDR3 in DNA: TGTGCCAGCAGCTTGGGGACAGGTTCAACGATCGGGGAGCTGTTTTTT. Drawing the rest from reference TRBV5-4 and TRBJ2-2, the complete variable domain is ETGVTQSPTHLIKTRGQQVTLRCSSQSGHNTVSWYQQALGQGPQFIFQYYREEENGRGNFPPRFSGLQFPNYSSELNVNALELDDSALYLCASSLGTGSTIGELFFGEGSRLTVL.

The chain recombines TRBV6-5 with TRBJ2-6; maybe TRBD2 (5 bases). Trimming left V 10 bases short and J 2 bases short, with 15 bases between. From germline, CDR1 is MNHEY and CDR2 SVGAGI. There are 15 residues in the CDR3. CDR3 protein: CATREGQAGANVLTF. The CDR3 coding sequence is TGTGCCACGCGCGAGGGTCAGGCTGGGGCCAACGTCCTGACTTTC.

The chain carries TRBV18 and TRBJ2-2; D unresolved. Germline V gene lookup returns CDR1 KGHSH and CDR2 LQKENI. This CDR3 has 16 residues. Between the trimmed V and J ends, which lost 2 bases and 7 bases, there was a span of 17 bases. The CDR3 protein is CASSPLGDSQGGELFF. The CDR3 region has the DNA TGTGCCAGCTCACCATTAGGAGACTCCCAAGGCGGGGAGCTGTTTTTT.

This rearrangement joins TRBV6-4 to TRBJ2-3, with D unresolved. The V end lost 5 bases, the J end lost 2 bases, and 11 bases lay between the germline ends. There are 14 residues in the CDR3. Germline assignment: CDR1 MRHNA and CDR2 SNTAGT. The CDR3 DNA is TGTGCCAGCAGTCTGGACGCTAACACAGATACGCAGTATTTT. It yields the protein CASSLDANTDTQYF.

This clone was detected once. The gene calls are TRBV6-1 and TRBJ1-1; D may be TRBD1 (6 bases). The V and J ends lost 6 bases and 4 bases respectively, with 18 bases between them. Germline V gene data show CDR1 as MNHNS and CDR2 as SASEGT. The length of the CDR3 is 15 residues. The CDR3, as DNA: TGTGCCAGCAGAGATACAGCAGGGGCGGGCACTGAAGCTTTCTTT. It translates to CASRDTAGAGTEAFF.

This clone has just one count. This rearrangement joins TRBV6-1 to TRBJ2-7; D is perhaps TRBD2 (5 bases). Per germline, CDR1 MNHNS and CDR2 SASEGT. V lost 4 bases and J 5 bases, leaving 15 bases between the germline ends. The CDR3 is made up of 14 amino acids. In nucleotides, the CDR3 is TGTGCCAGCAGTGTATCCGGGGATCCTAACGAGCAGTACTTC. Protein: CASSVSGDPNEQYF.

This sequence joins TRBV28 and TRBJ1-6; D possibly corresponds to TRBD1 (5 bases). The V and J ends lost 7 bases and 13 bases respectively, with 11 bases between them. The CDR3 length is 11 residues. Germline loops: CDR1 MDHEN, CDR2 SYDVKM. The chain's CDR3 is CASTGRGPLHF. The CDR3 DNA reads as TGTGCCAGCACGGGTAGGGGTCCCCTCCACTTT.

The chain combines TRBV19 with TRBJ1-5; TRBD1 is a possible D gene (6 bases). V lost 8 bases and J 5 bases, leaving 16 bases between the germline ends. The germline gives CDR1 LNHDA, CDR2 SQIVND (reference sequence). This CDR3 has 14 amino acids. The CDR3 loop reads CASGPAGVHQPQHF. CDR3 nucleotides: TGTGCCAGTGGGCCAGCAGGGGTTCATCAGCCCCAGCATTTT.

The J gene is TRBJ2-7, the V gene TRBV5-4; D possibly corresponds to TRBD2 (6 bases). CDR1 and CDR2 from the germline V gene are SGHNT and YYREEE (reference sequence). V was pared by 0 bases and J by 2 bases, with 9 bases between. This CDR3 is 14 amino acids long. The CDR3 coding sequence is TGTGCCAGCAGCTTGGGCGGGGCTCCCTACGAGCAGTACTTC. Its protein is CASSLGGAPYEQYF.

The chain combines TRBV10-1 with TRBJ2-7; 9 nucleotides agree with TRBD2. Germline CDR1 is WNHNN and CDR2 is SYGVQD (reference sequence). This CDR3 comprises 16 residues. With 2 bases clipped from V and 0 bases from J, the junction kept 5 bases outside the gene matches. This chain's CDR3 is CASSEKLAGDSYEQYF. The CDR3 coding sequence is TGCGCCAGCAGTGAGAAATTAGCGGGGGACTCCTACGAGCAGTACTTC.

This chain joins TRBV7-2 and TRBJ2-7; the D is unclear. CDR1 and CDR2 from the germline V gene are SGHTA and FQGNSA. CDR3 length: 15 residues. The ends were cut back, 4 bases at V and 2 bases at J, with 15 bases in the middle. The CDR3 DNA reads as TGTGCCAGCAGCTCCTCGTATAGGCCAACCTACGAGCAGTACTTC. Translation: CASSSSYRPTYEQYF. The full variable domain, in which reference TRBV7-2 and TRBJ2-7 provide the parts outside the CDR3, is GAGVSQSPSNKVTEKGKDVELRCDPISGHTALYWYRQSLGQGLEFLIYFQGNSAPDKSGLPSDRFSAERTGGSVSTLTIQRTQQEDSAVYLCASSSSYRPTYEQYFGPGTRLTVT.

The count of this clone is one. The gene calls are TRBV7-6 and TRBJ1-6, with no clear D. The germline gives CDR1 SGHVS, CDR2 FNYEAQ. Trimming shortened V by 1 base and J by 6 bases, and 16 bases separated the two germline ends. This CDR3 is 17 amino acids long. CDR3 nucleotides: TGTGCCAGCAGCTTAGAAGCCAGCCATCTAAGTAATTCACCCCTCCACTTT. It is translated as CASSLEASHLSNSPLHF. Using reference TRBV7-6 and TRBJ1-6 for the parts outside the CDR3, the full variable domain is GAGVSQSPRYKVTKRGQDVALRCDPISGHVSLYWYRQALGQGPEFLTYFNYEAQQDKSGLPNDRFSAERPEGSISTLTIQRTEQRDSAMYRCASSLEASHLSNSPLHFGNGTRLTVT.

The rearrangement links TRBV7-2 to TRBJ2-2; D not resolved. V was trimmed by 1 base and J by 0 bases, leaving 3 bases between them. From germline, CDR1 is SGHTA and CDR2 FQGNSA. This CDR3 contains 14 residues. In DNA, the CDR3 is TGTGCCAGCAGCTTAGAACCGAACACCGGGGAGCTGTTTTTT. Translating it yields CASSLEPNTGELFF.

The V call is TRBV4-3, the J call TRBJ1-1; D perhaps matches TRBD1 (6 bases). V was shortened by 4 bases and J by 3 bases, with 12 bases between the two germline ends. The CDR3 length is 14 residues. The germline gives CDR1 LGHNA, CDR2 YSLEER. The CDR3 here is CASSLQGRDTEAFF. CDR3 sequence (DNA): TGCGCCAGCAGCCTCCAGGGGAGGGACACTGAAGCTTTCTTT.